This T cell receptor (beta chain) was obtained from a study of blood T cell repertoires in COVID-19 (dated by TCRdb to between 2020 and 2021). In the study overall: Samples covering the acute and convalescent phases of COVID-19 were provided by collaborators in the United States, Italy and Spain. The prospective study material was composed of cDNA or gDNA derived from T cells, B-cell-depleted T cells, or PBMCs. Deeply sampled blood TCRbeta repertoires from subjects exposed to, actively infected with, or recovered from COVID-19 were included in the dataset. The repertoires were released in a freely available public database meant as a resource for research on the immune response to SARS-CoV-2. Samples were obtained from the ongoing ImmuneRACE study (first 160 participants) and from 1,254 subjects provided by 6 global collaborators. Nearly every sample came with metadata listing a de-identified subject ID, COVID-19 status, age in years and sex. HLA class I and class II types, where available, came from metadata supplied by the sample provider rather than from assay-based typing. Study-wide conclusions, independent of this receptor: The quantity of clinical and demographic metadata differed by source and by participant and was supplied without curation.

Participants in the prospective study were enrolled through a virtual design, were aged about 18 to 89 years, and lived in under 25 United States geographic areas. Cohort assignment in the prospective study relied on participant-reported clinical history from a screening survey and a study questionnaire. Each participant in the prospective study had whole blood, serum and a nasopharyngeal or oropharyngeal swab collected by mobile phlebotomists. Additional blood draws and questionnaires over an approximately two-month period could optionally be provided by prospective study participants. Before DNA extraction, prospective study blood samples were shipped either frozen or at room temperature. Worth noting for this clone: What this receptor recognizes is not known. There are no base qualities to consult, and no much larger clone falls within one base.

The CDR3 goes from the cysteine to the phenylalanine over 17 residues. CDR3 DNA is the only sequence kept; it has 51 bases, read in frame from the first base. The germline V and J ends show losses of 0 bases and 9 bases respectively, and no gene match explains 10 bases of the junction. CDR1 LGHDT and CDR2 YNNKEL are derived from the germline V gene (reference sequence). TCRbeta CDR3 regions were amplified from genomic DNA using the immunoSEQ Assay, a bias-controlled multiplex PCR. The source study handled its data this way. Nucleated cell counts per sample were estimated from amplification of reference gene primers within the assay. To quantify the absolute abundance of each unique TCRbeta CDR3 rearrangement, sequence reads were collapsed and filtered. For each sample, productive Simpson clonality was calculated as the square root of Simpson's diversity index across productive rearrangements. TCRdb took over this immuneACCESS table, retaining in-frame rearrangements with V and J assigned. Such tables are incomplete; in checked studies, under half of the missing clones stem from an unresolved V gene, and the remainder is unexplained. V and J calls and clone size are as listed in that table; D and trimming were resolved from the DNA. This sample is represented by approximately 260,000 clones; around 88% of them were singletons. About 3.5% of the sample rests with the top ten.

The chain employs TRBV3-1 (or the pseudogene TRBV3-2) and TRBJ2-1; 11 bases in between match TRBD1. This TCR derives from a woman aged 40 to 50 with acute COVID-19. What was sequenced was PBMCs or T cells enriched from blood (not recorded which). The CDR3 has the sequence CASSQDLDRGRLGEQFF. The nucleotide sequence is TGTGCCAGCAGCCAAGATTTGGACAGGGGGCGCTTAGGTGAGCAGTTCTTC.